This T cell receptor beta chain was obtained from a study of blood T cell repertoires in COVID-19. Study-wide background: Some COVID-19 samples were acute and others convalescent; all came from the United States, Italy and Spain.

The CDR3 consists of 17 residues. The J segment lost 4 bases and the V segment lost 2 bases, leaving 7 bases of the junction unmatched. Germline-derived CDR1 and CDR2 are MNHEY and SMNVEV (reference sequence). Study processing details: Reference gene primer amplification in the assay estimated nucleated cell counts. Assay: immunoSEQ multiplex PCR; the TCRdb copy retains only in-frame clones and omits some. V, J and clone size are taken as reported in that table, and D and trimming were inferred from the DNA itself. The top ten hold under 9.5% of the sample, which has 120,000 to 150,000 clones, 80% to 85% seen once.

The sample was peripheral blood. The V gene is TRBV27, the J gene TRBJ2-3, with 12 bases aligning to TRBD2. This TCR was recovered from a human donor in a cohort sampled during active COVID-19. The CDR3 bases are TGTGCCAGCAGTTTAATCCGGACTAGCGGGGTGGCAGATACGCAGTATTTT. Protein product: CASSLIRTSGVADTQYF.